The T cell receptor (beta chain) described here comes from a study of control samples from healthy donors and cancer patients. Method: immunoSEQ multiplex PCR; TCRdb's copy keeps in-frame clones and lacks some. The table records some 150,000 clones, around 96% of them present only once. CDR1 SNHLY and CDR2 FYNNEI come from the germline V gene. There are 14 residues in the CDR3. V lost 5 bases and J 1 base, leaving 11 bases between the germline ends. The TCR was taken from a woman in her thirties in good health. The sequenced sample was blood. The chain has TRBV2 and TRBJ1-1; D is ambiguous. CDR3 residues: CASSSSRGNTEAFF. The CDR3 DNA reads TGTGCCAGCAGTTCCTCCAGAGGGAACACTGAAGCTTTCTTT.